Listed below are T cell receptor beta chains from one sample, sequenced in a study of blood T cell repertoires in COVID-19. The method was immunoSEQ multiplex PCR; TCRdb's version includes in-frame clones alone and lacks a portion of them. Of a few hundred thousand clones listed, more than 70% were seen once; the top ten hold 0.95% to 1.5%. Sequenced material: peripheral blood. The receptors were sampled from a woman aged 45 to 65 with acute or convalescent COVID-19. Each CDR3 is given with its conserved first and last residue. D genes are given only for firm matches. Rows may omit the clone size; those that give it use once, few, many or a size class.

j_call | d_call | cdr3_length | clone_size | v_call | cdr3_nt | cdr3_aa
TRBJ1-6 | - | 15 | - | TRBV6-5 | TGTGCCAGCAGTTACGGGGGGGCGGTAGGTTCACCCCTCCACTTT | CASSYGGAVGSPLHF
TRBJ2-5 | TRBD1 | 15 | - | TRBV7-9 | TGTGCCAGCAGCCCAGGACAGGGGGCATCAGAGACCCAGTACTTC | CASSPGQGASETQYF
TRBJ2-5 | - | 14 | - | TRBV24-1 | TGTGCCACCAGTGCGAGGACAGCTCAAGAGACCCAGTACTTC | CATSARTAQETQYF
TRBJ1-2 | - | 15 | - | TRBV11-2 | TGTGCCAGCAGCTTAGTGGGGGGGTGGAACTATGGCTACACCTTC | CASSLVGGWNYGYTF
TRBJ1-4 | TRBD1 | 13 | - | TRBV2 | TGTGCCAGCGTCGGGACAGGGGGAGGGGAACTGTTTTTT | CASVGTGGGELFF
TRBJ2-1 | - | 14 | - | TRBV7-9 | TGTGCCAGCAGCTTAGAGGGGGGGCGAGATGAGCAGTTCTTC | CASSLEGGRDEQFF
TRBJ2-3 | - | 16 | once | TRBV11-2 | TGTGCCAGCAGTCTGAGAGGGGGGGGAAGCACAGATACGCAGTATTTT | CASSLRGGGSTDTQYF
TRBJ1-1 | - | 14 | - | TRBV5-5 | TGTGCCAGCAGCTTGACAGGCCCCGACACTGAAGCTTTCTTT | CASSLTGPDTEAFF
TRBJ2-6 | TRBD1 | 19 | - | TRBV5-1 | TGCGCCAGCAGCGCCCGACCCGGGACAGGGCTCTCTGGGGCCAACGTCCTGACTTTC | CASSARPGTGLSGANVLTF
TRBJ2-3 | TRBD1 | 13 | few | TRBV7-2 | TGTGCCAGTGCGAAACAGGGGGCAGATACGCAGTATTTT | CASAKQGADTQYF
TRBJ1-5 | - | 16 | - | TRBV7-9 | TGTGCCAGCAGCTCATTTGCAGGGGCCCCCAATCAGCCCCAGCATTTT | CASSSFAGAPNQPQHF
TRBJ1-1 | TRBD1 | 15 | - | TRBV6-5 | TGTGCCAGCAGTTACGCGGGGACAGGGCAAACTGAAGCTTTCTTT | CASSYAGTGQTEAFF
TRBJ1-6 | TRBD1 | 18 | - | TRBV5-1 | TGCGCCAGCAGCTTGGGCCGGACAGGCCGAACCTCTAATTCACCCCTCCACTTT | CASSLGRTGRTSNSPLHF
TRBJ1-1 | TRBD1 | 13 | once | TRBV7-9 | TGTGCCAGCAGCTCGCAGGGGGGCACTGAAGCTTTCTTT | CASSSQGGTEAFF
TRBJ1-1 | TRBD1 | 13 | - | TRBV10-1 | TGCGCCAGCAGTCGGGACAGTTACACTGAAGCTTTCTTT | CASSRDSYTEAFF
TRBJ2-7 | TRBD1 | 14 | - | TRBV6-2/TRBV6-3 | TGTGCCAGCAGTTTATTCAAGGGGGCCCACGAGCAGTACTTC | CASSLFKGAHEQYF
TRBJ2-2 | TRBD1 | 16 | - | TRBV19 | TGTGCCAGTAGTATACTCCGACAGGGGAAGGACGGGGAGCTGTTTTTT | CASSILRQGKDGELFF
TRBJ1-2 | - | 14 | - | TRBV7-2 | TGTGCCAGCAGCTTAGGGGGAGTCAACTATGGCTACACCTTC | CASSLGGVNYGYTF
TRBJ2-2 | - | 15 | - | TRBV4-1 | TGCGCCAGCAGCCCCCGGGACTCTAACACCGGGGAGCTGTTTTTT | CASSPRDSNTGELFF
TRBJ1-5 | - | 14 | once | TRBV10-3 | TGTGCCATCAGTGAACAGGGTACCAATCAGCCCCAGCATTTT | CAISEQGTNQPQHF
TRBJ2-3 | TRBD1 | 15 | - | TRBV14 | TGTGCCAGCAGCCCGACAGGGAAGTCGACAGATACGCAGTATTTT | CASSPTGKSTDTQYF
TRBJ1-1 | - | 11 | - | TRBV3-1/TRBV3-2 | TGTGCCAGCAGCGTGAACAGGGTGGCTTTCTTT | CASSVNRVAFF
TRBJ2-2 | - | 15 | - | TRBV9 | TGTGCCAGCAGCGTAGAAGCCCAGGCCACCGGGGAGCTGTTTTTT | CASSVEAQATGELFF
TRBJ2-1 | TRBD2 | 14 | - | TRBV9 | TGTGCCAGCAGCGTAGAGGGGACTAGCGGAGAGCAGTTCTTC | CASSVEGTSGEQFF
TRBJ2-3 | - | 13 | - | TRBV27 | TGTGCCAGCAGTCTCCGGACAGCAGATACGCAGTATTTT | CASSLRTADTQYF
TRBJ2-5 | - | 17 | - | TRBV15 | TGTGCCACCAGCAGAGATAGTTGGGGGGTGTCCCAAGAGACCCAGTACTTC | CATSRDSWGVSQETQYF
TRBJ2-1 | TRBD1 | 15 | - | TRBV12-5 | TGTGCTAGTGGTACGCCCCAGGGGGAGTACAATGAGCAGTTCTTC | CASGTPQGEYNEQFF
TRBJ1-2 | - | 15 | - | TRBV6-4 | TGTGCCAGTAGCAAGACTGCGGGCCTAGAGAGGGGCTACACCTTC | CASSKTAGLERGYTF
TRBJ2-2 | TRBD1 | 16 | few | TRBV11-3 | TGTGCCAGCAGCCGCGACAGGGGTGCGAACACCGGGGAGCTGTTTTTT | CASSRDRGANTGELFF
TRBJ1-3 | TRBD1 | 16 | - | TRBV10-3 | TGTGCCATCAGTAAAAGTCAGGGGGTCTCTGGAAACACCATATATTTT | CAISKSQGVSGNTIYF
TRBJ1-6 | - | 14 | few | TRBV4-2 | TGTGCCAGCAGCCAAGACAGGGATAATTCACCCCTCCACTTT | CASSQDRDNSPLHF
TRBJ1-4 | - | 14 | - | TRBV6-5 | TGTGCCAGCAGAAACCAGGGGACTAATGAAAAACTGTTTTTT | CASRNQGTNEKLFF
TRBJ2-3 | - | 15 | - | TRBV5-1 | TGCGCCAGCAGCGCGGGACTCTCTAGCACAGATACGCAGTATTTT | CASSAGLSSTDTQYF
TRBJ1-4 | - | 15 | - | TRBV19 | TGTGCCAGTAGTCCAGAGGGTGCCCTTAATGAAAAACTGTTTTTT | CASSPEGALNEKLFF
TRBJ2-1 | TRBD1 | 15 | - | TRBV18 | TGTGCCAGCTCTCTCGGGACAGGAGTCTACAATGAGCAGTTCTTC | CASSLGTGVYNEQFF
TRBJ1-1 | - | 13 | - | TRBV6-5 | TGTATCTCGACGGGACAATTGAACACTGAAGCTTTCTTT | CISTGQLNTEAFF
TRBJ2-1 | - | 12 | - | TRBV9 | TGTGCCAGCAGCTCTTGGACTTTTGAGCAGTTCTTC | CASSSWTFEQFF
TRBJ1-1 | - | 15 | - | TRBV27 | TGTGCCAGCAGTTACCTACCGGGGTCGAACACTGAAGCTTTCTTT | CASSYLPGSNTEAFF
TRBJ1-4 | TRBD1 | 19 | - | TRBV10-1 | TGCGCCAGCAGTGAGTCGGAGACAGGGAGGAGATCGGCTAATGAAAAACTGTTTTTT | CASSESETGRRSANEKLFF
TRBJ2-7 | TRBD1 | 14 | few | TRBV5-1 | TGCGCCAGCAGCCGGACAGGGGGCTTCTACGAGCAGTACTTC | CASSRTGGFYEQYF
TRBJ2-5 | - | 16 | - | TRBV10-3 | TGTGCCATCAGTGATCCAGGGAAGGGCACCCAAGAGACCCAGTACTTC | CAISDPGKGTQETQYF